This record covers a single T cell receptor beta chain. The antigen is undetermined. Repertoires were generated with immunoSEQ multiplex PCR, while TCRdb's copy carries only in-frame clones and drops some. The sample lists around 150,000 clones, about 92% occurring once. The record originates from a study of T cell responses to AZD1222 COVID-19 vaccine. Findings of the study overall: Just a handful of AZD1222 recipients tested seropositive at baseline. Repertoires were obtained solely post-peak T cell response. The donors showed a predominance of white British ancestry and of females, with possible underestimation of clonal diversity.

Per germline, CDR1 LGHDT and CDR2 YNNKEL (reference sequence). The CDR3 length is 17 residues. The ends were cut back, 2 bases at V and 6 bases at J, with 23 bases in the middle. The sequencing here drew on peripheral blood, taken 28 days after the second AZD1222 dose. This TCR came from an adult who received the AZD1222 COVID-19 vaccine. The chain links TRBV3-1 (or the pseudogene TRBV3-2) to TRBJ2-7, with no clear D. CDR3 amino acids: CASSQPAVGLTSGEQYF. CDR3 nucleotide sequence: TGTGCCAGCAGCCAACCCGCCGTCGGGCTGACCTCGGGCGAGCAGTACTTC.